This TCR beta chain was sequenced in a study of T cell changes during pregnancy in multiple sclerosis. The method was immunoSEQ multiplex PCR; TCRdb's version includes in-frame clones alone and lacks a portion of them. The sample lists approximately 100,000 clones; more than 85% were seen once. The junction had 8 bases not matched to a gene; V was cut back by 6 bases and J by 8 bases. In germline, CDR1 is LGHNA, CDR2 YSLEER. This CDR3 spans 14 amino acids. The sequenced sample was peripheral blood, obtained in the second trimester of pregnancy. The sequence derives from a female donor with multiple sclerosis, enrolled in a pregnancy study. This chain connects TRBV4-3 to TRBJ2-1, with 9 bases lining up with TRBD2. CDR3 in amino acids: CASREGTSSYEQFF. The CDR3, as DNA: TGCGCCAGCAGAGAAGGGACTAGCTCCTATGAGCAGTTCTTC.